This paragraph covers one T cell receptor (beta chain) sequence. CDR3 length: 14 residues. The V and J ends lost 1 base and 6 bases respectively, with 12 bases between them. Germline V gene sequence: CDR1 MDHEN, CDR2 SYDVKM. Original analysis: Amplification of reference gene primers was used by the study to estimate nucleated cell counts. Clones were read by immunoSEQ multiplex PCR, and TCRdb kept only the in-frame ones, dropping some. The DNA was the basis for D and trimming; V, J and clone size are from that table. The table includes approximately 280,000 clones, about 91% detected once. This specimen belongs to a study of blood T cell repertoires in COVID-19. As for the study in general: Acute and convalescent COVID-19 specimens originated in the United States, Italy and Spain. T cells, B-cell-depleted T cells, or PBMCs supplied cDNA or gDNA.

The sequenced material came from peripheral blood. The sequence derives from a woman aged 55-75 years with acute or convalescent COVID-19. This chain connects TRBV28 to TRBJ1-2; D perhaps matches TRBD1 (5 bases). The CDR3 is CASSLYQGLDGYTF. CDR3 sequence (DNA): TGTGCCAGCAGTTTATATCAGGGACTGGATGGCTACACCTTC.